This entry lists 3 T cell receptor beta chains sequenced from one sample in a study of CD4 T cells in relation to SARS-CoV-2 and coronaviruses. Generated by immunoSEQ multiplex PCR, the TCRdb table keeps only in-frame clones and is missing some. The sample contains 15,000 or so clones, 82% of which appear only once. CD4+ T cells from unexposed donors were obtained before the COVID-19 pandemic (2011-2018). CD4+ T cells were isolated from the cells after 10 days of culture. These receptors lack a known antigen. Source material: CD4+ T cells from PBMCs, cultured in vitro. The receptors here all came from a human donor in good health.

The gene calls are TRBV7-9 and TRBJ1-4, with D perhaps TRBD1 (5 bases). Germline V gene lookup returns CDR1 SEHNR and CDR2 FQNEAQ (reference sequence). Trimming stripped 1 base from V and 4 bases from J, with 10 bases between. The CDR3 runs 15 residues. Written as DNA, the CDR3 is TGTGCCAGCAGCTTAGTAGGGGCGGGTAATGAAAAACTGTTTTTT. Translation: CASSLVGAGNEKLFF.

J is TRBJ2-1 and V is TRBV19; D unclear. The CDR3 length is 15 residues. Germline V gives CDR1 LNHDA, CDR2 SQIVND (reference sequence). Deletions cut 0 bases from V and 7 bases from J, with 13 bases between. The CDR3 coding sequence is TGTGCCAGTAGTATAGATAGGCAGTCTTGGAATGAGCAGTTCTTC. Its protein product is CASSIDRQSWNEQFF.

The chain combines TRBV9 with TRBJ1-1; no reliable D call. Germline lookup yields CDR1 SGDLS and CDR2 YYNGEE. This CDR3 is built from 14 residues. V lost 1 base and J 3 bases, leaving 10 bases between the germline ends. As DNA, the CDR3 is TGTGCCAGCAGCGTACACGGGAGGGACACTGAAGCTTTCTTT. The encoded protein is CASSVHGRDTEAFF.